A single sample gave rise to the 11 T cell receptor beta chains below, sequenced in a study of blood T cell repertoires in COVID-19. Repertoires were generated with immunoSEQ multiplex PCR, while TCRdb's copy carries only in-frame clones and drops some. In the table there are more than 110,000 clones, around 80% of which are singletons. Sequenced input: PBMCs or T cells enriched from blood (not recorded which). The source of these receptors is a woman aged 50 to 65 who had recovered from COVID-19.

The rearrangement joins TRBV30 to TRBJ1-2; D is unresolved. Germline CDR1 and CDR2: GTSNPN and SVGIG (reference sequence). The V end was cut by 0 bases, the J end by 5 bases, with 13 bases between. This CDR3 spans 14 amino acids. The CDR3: CAWSVAGSRYGYTF. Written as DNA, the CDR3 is TGTGCCTGGAGTGTAGCCGGGTCCAGATATGGCTACACCTTC. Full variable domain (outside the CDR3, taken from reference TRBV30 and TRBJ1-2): SQTIHQWPATLVQPVGSPLSLECTVEGTSNPNLYWYRQAAGRGLQLLFYSVGIGQISSEVPQNLSASRPQDRQFILSSKKLLLSDSGFYLCAWSVAGSRYGYTFGSGTRLTVV.

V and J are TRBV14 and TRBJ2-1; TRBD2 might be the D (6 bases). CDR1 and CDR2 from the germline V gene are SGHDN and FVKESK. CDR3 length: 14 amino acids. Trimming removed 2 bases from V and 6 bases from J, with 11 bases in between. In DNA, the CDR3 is TGTGCCAGCAGCCAACTGGCGGGGACCAATGAGCAGTTCTTC. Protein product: CASSQLAGTNEQFF. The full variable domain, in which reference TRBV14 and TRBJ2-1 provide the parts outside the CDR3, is EAGVTQFPSHSVIEKGQTVTLRCDPISGHDNLYWYRRVMGKEIKFLLHFVKESKQDESGMPNNRFLAERTGGTYSTLKVQPAELEDSGVYFCASSQLAGTNEQFFGPGTRLTVL.

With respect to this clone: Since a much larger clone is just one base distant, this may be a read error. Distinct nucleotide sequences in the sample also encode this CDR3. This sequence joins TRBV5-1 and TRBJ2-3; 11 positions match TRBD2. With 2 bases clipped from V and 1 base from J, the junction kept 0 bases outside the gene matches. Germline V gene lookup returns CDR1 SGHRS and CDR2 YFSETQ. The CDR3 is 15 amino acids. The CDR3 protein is CASSFSGGGTDTQYF. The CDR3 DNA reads TGCGCCAGCAGCTTTAGCGGGGGGGGCACAGATACGCAGTATTTT.

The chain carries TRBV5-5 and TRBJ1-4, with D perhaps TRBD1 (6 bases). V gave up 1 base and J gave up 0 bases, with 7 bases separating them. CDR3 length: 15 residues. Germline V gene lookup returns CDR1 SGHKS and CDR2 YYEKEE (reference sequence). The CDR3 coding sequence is TGTGCCAGCAGCTTGTACAGGGCAACTAATGAAAAACTGTTTTTT. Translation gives CASSLYRATNEKLFF.

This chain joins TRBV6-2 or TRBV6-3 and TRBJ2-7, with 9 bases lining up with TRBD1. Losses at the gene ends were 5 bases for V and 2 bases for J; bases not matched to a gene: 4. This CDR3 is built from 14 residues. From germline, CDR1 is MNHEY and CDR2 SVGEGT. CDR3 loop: CASSTRTGAYEQYF. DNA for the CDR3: TGTGCCAGCAGTACCCGGACAGGGGCCTACGAGCAGTACTTC.

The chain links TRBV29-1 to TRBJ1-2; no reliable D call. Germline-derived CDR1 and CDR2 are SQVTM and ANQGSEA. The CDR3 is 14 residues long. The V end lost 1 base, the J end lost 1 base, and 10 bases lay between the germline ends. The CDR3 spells CSVEVTTSNYGYTF. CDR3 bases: TGCAGCGTTGAAGTTACGACAAGTAACTATGGCTACACCTTC.

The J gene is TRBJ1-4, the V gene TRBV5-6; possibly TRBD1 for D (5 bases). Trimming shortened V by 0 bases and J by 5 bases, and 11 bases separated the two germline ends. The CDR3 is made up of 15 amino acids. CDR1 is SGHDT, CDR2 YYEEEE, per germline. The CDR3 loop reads CASSLVPGLNEKLFF. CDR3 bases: TGTGCCAGCAGCTTGGTTCCGGGACTCAATGAAAAACTGTTTTTT.

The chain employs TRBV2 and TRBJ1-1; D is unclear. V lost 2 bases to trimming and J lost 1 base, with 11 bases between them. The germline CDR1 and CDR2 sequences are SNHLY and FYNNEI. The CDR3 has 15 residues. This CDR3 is CASSESLGRNTEAFF. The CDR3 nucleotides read TGTGCCAGCAGTGAATCACTGGGGAGGAACACTGAAGCTTTCTTT.

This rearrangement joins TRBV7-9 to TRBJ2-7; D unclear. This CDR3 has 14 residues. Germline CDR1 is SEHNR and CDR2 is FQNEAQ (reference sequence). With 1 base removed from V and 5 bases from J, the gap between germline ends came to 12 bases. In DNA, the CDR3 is TGTGCCAGCAGCTTAGGAATGCTAGAGGACGAGCAGTACTTC. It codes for CASSLGMLEDEQYF.

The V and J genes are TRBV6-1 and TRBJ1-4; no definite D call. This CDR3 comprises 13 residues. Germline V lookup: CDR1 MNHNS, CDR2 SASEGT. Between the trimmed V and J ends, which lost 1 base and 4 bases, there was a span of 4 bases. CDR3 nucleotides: TGTGCCAGCAGTGAAGACAGTAATGAAAAACTGTTTTTT. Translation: CASSEDSNEKLFF.

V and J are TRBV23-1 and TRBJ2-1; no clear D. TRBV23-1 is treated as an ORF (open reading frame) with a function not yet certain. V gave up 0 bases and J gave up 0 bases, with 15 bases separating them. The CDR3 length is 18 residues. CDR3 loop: CASSQSPQAASSYNEQFF. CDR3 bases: TGCGCCAGCAGTCAATCCCCCCAGGCCGCGTCCTCCTACAATGAGCAGTTCTTC.